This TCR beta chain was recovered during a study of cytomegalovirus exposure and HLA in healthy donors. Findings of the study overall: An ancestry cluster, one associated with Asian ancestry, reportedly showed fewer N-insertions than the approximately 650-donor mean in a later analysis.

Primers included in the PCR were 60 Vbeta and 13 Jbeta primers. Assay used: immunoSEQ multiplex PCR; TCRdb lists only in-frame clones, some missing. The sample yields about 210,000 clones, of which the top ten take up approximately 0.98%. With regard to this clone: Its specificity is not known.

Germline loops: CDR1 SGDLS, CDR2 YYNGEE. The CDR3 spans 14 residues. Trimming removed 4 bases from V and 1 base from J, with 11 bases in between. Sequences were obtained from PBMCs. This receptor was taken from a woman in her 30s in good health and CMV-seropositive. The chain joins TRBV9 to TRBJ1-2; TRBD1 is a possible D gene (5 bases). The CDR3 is CASSTHDSNYGYTF. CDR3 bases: TGTGCCAGCAGCACCCACGACAGTAACTATGGCTACACCTTC.